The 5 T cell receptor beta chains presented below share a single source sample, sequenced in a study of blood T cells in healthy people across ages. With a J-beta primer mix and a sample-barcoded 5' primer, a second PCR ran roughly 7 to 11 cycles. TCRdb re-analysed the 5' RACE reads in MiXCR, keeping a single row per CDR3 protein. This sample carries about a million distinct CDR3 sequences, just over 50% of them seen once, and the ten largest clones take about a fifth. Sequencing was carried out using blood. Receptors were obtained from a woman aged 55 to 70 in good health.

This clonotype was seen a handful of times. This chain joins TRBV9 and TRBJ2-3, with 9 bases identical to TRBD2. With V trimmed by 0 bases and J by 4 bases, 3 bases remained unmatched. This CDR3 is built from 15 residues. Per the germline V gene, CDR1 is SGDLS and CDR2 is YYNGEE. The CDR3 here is CASSVVAGVPDTQYF. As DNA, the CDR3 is TGTGCCAGCAGCGTAGTAGCGGGAGTGCCAGATACGCAGTATTTT.

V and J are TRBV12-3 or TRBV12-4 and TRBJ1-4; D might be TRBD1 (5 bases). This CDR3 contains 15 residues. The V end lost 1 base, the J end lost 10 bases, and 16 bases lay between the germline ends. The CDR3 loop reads CASSLGYVQGGKLFF. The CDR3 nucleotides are TGTGCCAGCAGTTTAGGTTATGTTCAGGGTGGAAAACTGTTTTTT.

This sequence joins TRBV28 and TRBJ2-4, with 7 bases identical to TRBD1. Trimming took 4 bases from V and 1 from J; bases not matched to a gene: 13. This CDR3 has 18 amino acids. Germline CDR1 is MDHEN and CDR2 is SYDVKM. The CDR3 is CASSSQGGYTGAKNIQYF. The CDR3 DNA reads TGTGCCAGCAGTTCCCAAGGGGGCTATACTGGGGCCAAAAACATTCAGTACTTC.

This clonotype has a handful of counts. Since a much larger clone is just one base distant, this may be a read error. The CDR3 region has the DNA TGTGCCAGCAGCCCACCGTTAGGGGCGGGGAGCACAGATACGCAGTATTTT. Translated, it gives CASSPPLGAGSTDTQYF. The chain combines TRBV7-2 with TRBJ2-3; D might be TRBD2 (6 bases). The CDR3 runs 17 residues. Trimming removed 5 bases at V and 0 bases at J, with 18 bases between. CDR1 SGHTA and CDR2 FQGNSA come from the germline V gene.

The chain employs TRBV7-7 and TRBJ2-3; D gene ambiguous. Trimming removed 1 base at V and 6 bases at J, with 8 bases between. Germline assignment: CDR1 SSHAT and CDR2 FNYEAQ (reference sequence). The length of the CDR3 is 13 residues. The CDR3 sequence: CASSLGLEDTQYF. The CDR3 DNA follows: TGTGCCAGCAGCTTAGGGCTTGAGGATACGCAGTATTTT.